Following are 32 T cell receptor beta chains from one sample sequenced in a study of blood T cell repertoires in COVID-19 (dated by TCRdb to 2020 to 2022). Libraries were built with the immunoSEQ multiplex PCR assay. This immuneACCESS table, as held by TCRdb, lists in-frame sequences with V and J called but not all clones. Of the missing ones, under half trace to an unresolved V gene in checked studies; the others have no known cause. In this sample the table shows over 200,000 clones, approximately 80% of which occur a single time. The leading ten clones occupy approximately 8% of the sample. Source material: peripheral blood. Receptors were obtained from a woman aged 80 or over with COVID-19, enrolled during active disease.

V and J are TRBV27 and TRBJ1-5; weak D call: TRBD1 (6 bases). Germline-derived CDR1 and CDR2 are MNHEY and SMNVEV (reference sequence). Trimming left V 0 bases short and J 4 bases short, with 13 bases between. The CDR3 is 16 amino acids. In DNA form, the CDR3 reads TGTGCCAGCAGTTTATCTATTGGACAGACTAATCAGCCCCAGCATTTT. Translated: CASSLSIGQTNQPQHF.

A word on this clone: Within the sample, other DNA sequences also encode this same CDR3. This chain joins TRBV5-1 and TRBJ2-7, with D possibly TRBD2 on 5 matching bases. Trimming removed 4 bases at V and 1 base at J, with 9 bases between. Germline V gene data show CDR1 as SGHRS and CDR2 as YFSETQ. This CDR3 contains 13 residues. In DNA, the CDR3 is TGCGCCAGCAGCACTACTAGTTCCTACGAGCAGTACTTC. Encoded protein: CASSTTSSYEQYF.

The V and J genes are TRBV7-9 and TRBJ1-2, with 8 bases identical to TRBD1. CDR1 is SEHNR and CDR2 is FQNEAQ in the germline V gene (reference sequence). This CDR3 has 14 residues. V gave up 4 bases and J gave up 4 bases; unmatched junction bases: 5. The CDR3 region is CASSSDRGPYGYTF. The CDR3 bases are TGTGCCAGCAGCTCCGACAGGGGCCCCTATGGCTACACCTTC.

Written as DNA, the CDR3 is TGCGCCAGCAGCCCGACGGGTCCCTCCTACAATGAGCAGTTCTTC. Its protein is CASSPTGPSYNEQFF. The rearrangement links TRBV5-1 to TRBJ2-1; no clear D. The V and J ends lost 4 bases and 0 bases respectively, with 11 bases between them. Looked up from germline, CDR1 is SGHRS and CDR2 is YFSETQ. The CDR3 consists of 15 residues.

The V and J genes are TRBV6-5 and TRBJ2-2; D perhaps matches TRBD1 (6 bases). The CDR3 contains 14 residues. Trimming removed 6 bases at V and 2 bases at J, with 10 bases between. Germline V lookup: CDR1 MNHEY, CDR2 SVGAGI. CDR3 coding DNA: TGTGCCAGCAGACAGGGACCAAACACCGGGGAGCTGTTTTTT. As protein: CASRQGPNTGELFF.

Remarks on this clone: The junction departs from the called germline gene at one end, perhaps through a read error. V usage is TRBV5-8 and J usage is TRBJ2-1; 9 nucleotides line up with TRBD1. CDR1 SGHTS and CDR2 YDEGEE come from the germline V gene. The CDR3 is made up of 13 amino acids. The CDR3 DNA reads as TGTGCCAGCAGCTTGAACTCCGGGACAGGGATGATCTTC. It specifies CASSLNSGTGMIF.

In this sample, this clone turned up a few times. The chain couples TRBV28 to TRBJ2-1; maybe TRBD1 (6 bases). CDR1 and CDR2 from the germline V gene are MDHEN and SYDVKM. The CDR3 has 16 amino acids. V lost 6 bases to trimming and J lost 0 bases, with 15 bases between them. Here the CDR3 reads CASSHRVVGSYNEQFF. In DNA, the CDR3 is TGTGCCAGCAGCCACAGGGTCGTAGGCTCCTACAATGAGCAGTTCTTC.

The CDR3 DNA reads as TGTGCCAGCAGCACCGGACAGGGTGACTCCGAGCAGTACTTC. It yields the protein CASSTGQGDSEQYF. This chain joins TRBV5-5 and TRBJ2-7; 8 nucleotides line up with TRBD1. This CDR3 spans 14 amino acids. The ends lost 4 bases at V and 6 bases at J; junction bases unmatched: 9. Germline V gene sequence: CDR1 SGHKS, CDR2 YYEKEE (reference sequence). Variable domain in full (rest from reference TRBV5-5 and TRBJ2-7): DAGVTQSPTHLIKTRGQQVTLRCSPISGHKSVSWYQQVLGQGPQFIFQYYEKEERGRGNFPDRFSARQFPNYSSELNVNALLLGDSALYLCASSTGQGDSEQYFGPGTRLTVT.

This sequence joins TRBV28 and TRBJ1-2, with 8 bases fitting TRBD1. CDR3 size: 16 residues. V dropped 5 bases and J dropped 3; count of bases not matched to a gene: 11. Per germline, CDR1 MDHEN and CDR2 SYDVKM. CDR3 in DNA: TGTGCCAGCAGTCTTTCGCCCAGGGGGCCCTACTATGGCTACACCTTC. This codes for CASSLSPRGPYYGYTF.

This clone has only a few counts. The V and J genes are TRBV2 and TRBJ2-1; D gene uncertain. V gave up 6 bases and J gave up 2 bases, with 8 bases separating them. From germline, CDR1 is SNHLY and CDR2 FYNNEI. The CDR3 is made up of 13 amino acids. CDR3: CASRVTPYNEQFF. CDR3 nucleotide sequence: TGTGCCAGCAGGGTGACTCCCTACAATGAGCAGTTCTTC.

The chain recombines TRBV7-2 with TRBJ1-4, with no clear D. This CDR3 is built from 13 residues. V lost 1 base and J lost 8, with 8 bases in between. Looked up from germline, CDR1 is SGHTA and CDR2 is FQGNSA. CDR3 residues: CASSLGRSEKLFF. The DNA for the CDR3 is TGTGCCAGCAGCTTAGGACGGAGCGAAAAACTGTTTTTT.

The chain joins TRBV5-4 to TRBJ2-3, with 8 bases lining up with TRBD2. J gave up 4 bases and V 4 bases, and 8 bases lay outside the gene matches. In germline, CDR1 is SGHNT, CDR2 YYREEE (reference sequence). The CDR3 extends over 15 amino acids. The CDR3: CASSPGGAEADTQYF. CDR3 bases: TGTGCCAGCAGCCCGGGGGGGGCAGAGGCAGATACGCAGTATTTT.

The genes are TRBV9 and TRBJ1-6, with 7 bases matching TRBD1. This CDR3 has 13 amino acids. The V gene end was trimmed by 5 bases and the J gene end by 6 bases; junction bases not matched to a gene: 2. From germline, CDR1 is SGDLS and CDR2 YYNGEE. The CDR3 loop reads CASSRDSNSPLHF. Written as DNA, the CDR3 is TGTGCCAGCAGTCGGGACAGTAATTCACCCCTCCACTTT.

This rearrangement joins TRBV5-1 to TRBJ2-2; 7 nucleotides align to TRBD2. The germline gives CDR1 SGHRS, CDR2 YFSETQ. CDR3 length: 13 amino acids. The V gene end was trimmed by 10 bases and the J gene end by 2 bases; junction bases not matched to a gene: 5. The CDR3 DNA reads TGCGCCTGTGGGACTATCAACACCGGGGAGCTGTTTTTT. It yields the protein CACGTINTGELFF.

The J gene is TRBJ1-2, the V gene TRBV25-1; D ambiguous. CDR1 and CDR2 from the germline V gene are MGHDK and SYGVNS. CDR3 size: 16 residues. The V and J ends lost 5 bases and 6 bases respectively, with 22 bases between them. This CDR3 reads CASSPPVPGNVDGYTF. CDR3 nucleotides: TGTGCCAGCAGTCCCCCGGTACCCGGTAATGTTGATGGCTACACCTTC.

This chain links TRBV20-1 with TRBJ1-2; unclear D gene. V was trimmed by 6 bases and J by 3 bases, leaving 8 bases between them. This CDR3 contains 11 residues. CDR1 and CDR2 from the germline V gene are DFQATT and SNEGSKA (reference sequence). The CDR3 sequence is CSASLDYGYTF. For the CDR3, the DNA is TGCAGTGCCTCCTTAGACTATGGCTACACCTTC.

This clone occurred many times. The V call is TRBV5-6, the J call TRBJ1-5; 8 nucleotides match TRBD1. This CDR3 has 18 amino acids. With 1 base clipped from V and 0 bases from J, the junction kept 9 bases outside the gene matches. The V gene's germline CDR1 is SGHDT and CDR2 YYEEEE. The CDR3 region has the DNA TGTGCCAGCAGCTTGAGACAGGGGACGGCTTATAGCAATCAGCCCCAGCATTTT. Translating gives CASSLRQGTAYSNQPQHF.

This sequence joins TRBV5-4 and TRBJ1-6, with D uncertain. CDR3 length equals 14 residues. V lost 0 bases, J lost 5 bases, and 6 bases lay in between. Germline V lookup: CDR1 SGHNT, CDR2 YYREEE (reference sequence). As DNA, the CDR3 is TGTGCCAGCAGCTTGGAGACAAATAATTCACCCCTCCACTTT. It specifies CASSLETNNSPLHF. The whole variable domain, remainder taken from reference TRBV5-4 and TRBJ1-6, is ETGVTQSPTHLIKTRGQQVTLRCSSQSGHNTVSWYQQALGQGPQFIFQYYREEENGRGNFPPRFSGLQFPNYSSELNVNALELDDSALYLCASSLETNNSPLHFGNGTRLTVT.

The V call is TRBV6-5, the J call TRBJ2-7; 7 bases are a match to TRBD1. Germline lookup yields CDR1 MNHEY and CDR2 SVGAGI. Losses at the gene ends were 6 bases for V and 0 bases for J; bases not matched to a gene: 8. The CDR3 extends over 15 amino acids. The CDR3 here is CASSRRQGFSYEQYF. The CDR3 DNA reads TGTGCCAGCAGCCGCCGACAGGGATTCTCCTACGAGCAGTACTTC.

The chain uses TRBV7-9 and TRBJ2-2; D ambiguous. CDR3 size: 12 residues. Trimming stripped 5 bases from V and 6 bases from J, with 7 bases between. Germline CDR1 reads SEHNR; CDR2 reads FQNEAQ (reference sequence). The DNA of the CDR3 is TGTGCCAGCAGCAAGCAGGCCGGGGAGCTGTTTTTT. It translates to CASSKQAGELFF. Together with reference TRBV7-9 and TRBJ2-2, the CDR3 gives the full variable domain: DTGVSQNPRHKITKRGQNVTFRCDPISEHNRLYWYRQTLGQGPEFLTYFQNEAQLEKSRLLSDRFSAERPKGSFSTLEIQRTEQGDSAMYLCASSKQAGELFFGEGSRLTVL.

In its sample, this clone was seen a few times. V usage is TRBV2 and J usage is TRBJ1-2; 8 bases match TRBD1. This CDR3 region has 12 residues. Losses at the gene ends were 11 bases for V and 5 bases for J; bases not matched to a gene: 7. CDR1 is SNHLY and CDR2 is FYNNEI in the germline V gene. CDR3 nucleotide sequence: TGTGCCGGAACACAGGGGGGGTATGGCTACACCTTC. Translation gives CAGTQGGYGYTF. Together with reference TRBV2 and TRBJ1-2, the CDR3 gives the full variable domain: EPEVTQTPSHQVTQMGQEVILRCVPISNHLYFYWYRQILGQKVEFLVSFYNNEISEKSEIFDDQFSVERPDGSNFTLKIRSTKLEDSAMYFCAGTQGGYGYTFGSGTRLTVV.

Concerning this clone: Germline and junction disagree at one end, which may indicate a read error. V and J are TRBV7-7 and TRBJ2-3, with 11 bases lining up with TRBD2. Germline loops: CDR1 SSHAT, CDR2 FNYEAQ (reference sequence). The CDR3 covers 16 residues. CDR3 sequence reads: CASSPQLAGVGDTQYF. CDR3 bases: TGTGCTAGCAGCCCGCAACTAGCGGGAGTAGGAGATACGCAGTATTTT.

V and J are TRBV5-4 and TRBJ1-2, with 7 positions matching TRBD1. V lost 4 bases and J lost 8; bases outside the gene matches: 8. CDR1 and CDR2 (germline): SGHNT, YYREEE (reference sequence). This CDR3 region has 13 residues. The CDR3 loop reads CASSPDREIGYTF. CDR3 coding DNA: TGTGCCAGCAGCCCCGACAGGGAGATAGGCTACACCTTC.

This clone was seen at least ten times. This sequence joins TRBV29-1 and TRBJ2-7; D is perhaps TRBD1 (6 bases). The germline V gene has CDR1 SQVTM and CDR2 ANQGSEA. The length of the CDR3 is 14 residues. Trimming shortened V by 1 base and J by 5 bases, and 15 bases separated the two germline ends. The CDR3 nucleotides read TGCAGCGTTGAAGTACAGGGAATCGTGGACGAGCAGTACTTC. It specifies CSVEVQGIVDEQYF.

The rearrangement links TRBV10-3 to TRBJ2-2, with 7 bases matching TRBD2. J gave up 3 bases and V 0 bases, and 1 base lay outside the gene matches. The CDR3 extends over 15 amino acids. Germline CDR1 and CDR2: ENHRY and SYGVKD. CDR3 sequence reads: CAISESGGDTGELFF. As DNA, the CDR3 is TGTGCCATCAGTGAGTCGGGAGGGGACACCGGGGAGCTGTTTTTT.

J is TRBJ1-2 and V is TRBV28, with 8 nucleotides matching TRBD1. Germline V CDR1 and CDR2: MDHEN, SYDVKM. The CDR3 spans 17 residues. After removal of 7 bases from V and 1 base from J, the junction contained 14 bases not matched to a gene. Here the CDR3 DNA reads TGTGCCAGCACAACCAGGAGCAGACAGGGGCATAACTATGGCTACACCTTC. It encodes CASTTRSRQGHNYGYTF.

The V gene is TRBV6-1, the J gene TRBJ2-7; 15 bases are a match to TRBD2. CDR1 MNHNS and CDR2 SASEGT come from the germline V gene. The CDR3 spans 14 residues. Losses at the gene ends were 5 bases for V and 12 bases for J; bases not matched to a gene: 8. CDR3 sequence (DNA): TGTGCCAGCAGTCCCCGGACTAGCGGGGGGGATCTGTACTTC. Protein: CASSPRTSGGDLYF.

The V gene is TRBV20-1, the J gene TRBJ2-7, with no clear D. This CDR3 is 11 amino acids long. The germline CDR1 and CDR2 sequences are DFQATT and SNEGSKA (reference sequence). V was cut by 6 bases and J by 1 base, with 7 bases left in between. The CDR3 DNA reads as TGCAGTGCCGGTGTTTCCTACGAGCAGTACTTC. Its translation: CSAGVSYEQYF.

Details on this clone: This same CDR3 is encoded by further DNA sequences in the sample. The chain joins TRBV12-3 or TRBV12-4 to TRBJ1-1, with D tentatively TRBD1 (6 bases). CDR3 size: 13 residues. Trimming removed 3 bases from V and 3 bases from J, with 8 bases in between. In DNA form, the CDR3 reads TGTGCCAGCAGTTTGGACAGTTACACTGAAGCTTTCTTT. Amino acids: CASSLDSYTEAFF.

The J gene is TRBJ1-4, the V gene TRBV2, with no clear D. Germline-derived CDR1 and CDR2 are SNHLY and FYNNEI. Trimming left V 9 bases short and J 11 bases short, with 25 bases between. The CDR3 has 15 amino acids. CDR3 bases: TGTGCCAGTCGTTTAAGCCCTGACGGAGGAGGGAAACTGTTTTTT. This sequence encodes CASRLSPDGGGKLFF.

This chain links TRBV5-5 with TRBJ2-7; 7 nucleotides match TRBD2. This CDR3 comprises 12 residues. In germline, CDR1 is SGHKS, CDR2 YYEKEE (reference sequence). V was clipped by 6 bases and J by 2 bases; unmatched bases: 2. DNA for the CDR3: TGTGCCAGCACCGCGGGGGCCTACGAGCAGTACTTC. Translated, it gives CASTAGAYEQYF.

The V call is TRBV2, the J call TRBJ2-1; TRBD2 matches 9 bases. V lost 5 bases to trimming and J lost 10 bases; unmatched junction nucleotides: 12. From germline, CDR1 is SNHLY and CDR2 FYNNEI. The CDR3 is made up of 15 amino acids. CDR3 sequence: CASSNSLAGSGEQFF. CDR3 coding DNA: TGTGCCAGCAGTAACTCACTAGCGGGCTCTGGGGAGCAGTTCTTC.